The 31 T cell receptor beta chains presented below share a single source sample, sequenced in a study of OX40 agonist ivuxolimab in advanced cancers. Clones were read by immunoSEQ multiplex PCR, and TCRdb kept only the in-frame ones, dropping some. Of tens of thousands of clones in the sample, 85% to 90% were seen once. The specimen was CD4+ or CD8+ T cells sorted from blood, collected in a trial of the OX40 agonist ivuxolimab. These receptors all stem from an adult with an advanced solid tumor such as melanoma, head and neck, liver or kidney cancer.

The sample holds one count of this clone. The rearrangement links TRBV6-5 to TRBJ1-2, with TRBD1 identical over 10 bases. After removal of 5 bases from V and 7 bases from J, the junction contained 1 base not matched to a gene. Germline-derived CDR1 and CDR2 are MNHEY and SVGAGI. CDR3 length equals 12 residues. CDR3 nucleotide sequence: TGTGCCAGCAGTGGACAGGGGGGTGGCTACACCTTC. This codes for CASSGQGGGYTF.

The chain joins TRBV20-1 to TRBJ1-2; D is unresolved. V was pared by 5 bases and J by 6 bases, with 10 bases between. The CDR3 loop spans 11 amino acids. Germline CDR1 and CDR2: DFQATT and SNEGSKA (reference sequence). CDR3 sequence reads: CSASNTHGYTF. DNA of the CDR3: TGCAGTGCTTCGAACACCCATGGCTACACCTTC.

To note about this clone: Its ends do not fully match the called genes, so a read error is possible. V gene TRBV4-2 combines with J gene TRBJ2-7, with TRBD2 matching over 11 bases. Germline CDR1 is LGHNA and CDR2 is YNFKEQ. The CDR3 is made up of 15 amino acids. Written as DNA, the CDR3 is TGTGCCAGCAGCCCAGTAGCGGGAGGGCCCTATGAGCAGTACTTC. Protein sequence: CASSPVAGGPYEQYF.

The chain carries TRBV6-1 and TRBJ2-7, with D uncertain. Germline V lookup: CDR1 MNHNS, CDR2 SASEGT. The CDR3 has 11 amino acids. The V end lost 5 bases, the J end lost 5 bases, and 7 bases lay between the germline ends. The CDR3 spells CASSYRDEQYF. The DNA for the CDR3 is TGTGCCAGCAGTTACCGTGACGAGCAGTACTTC.

This chain uses TRBV4-2 with TRBJ2-1, with TRBD2 identical over 14 bases. This CDR3 spans 18 amino acids. V was clipped by 4 bases and J by 10 bases; unmatched bases: 15. Germline V lookup: CDR1 LGHNA, CDR2 YNFKEQ. DNA of the CDR3: TGTGCCAGCAGCCCTCAGACGTCCGGGACTAGCGGGAGTAGCGAGCAGTTCTTC. This codes for CASSPQTSGTSGSSEQFF.

V is TRBV6-1 and J is TRBJ1-5; a weak D match, TRBD1 (6 bases). The CDR3 has 15 residues. CDR1 is MNHNS, CDR2 SASEGT, per germline. The V end was cut by 7 bases, the J end by 2 bases, with 15 bases between. CDR3 sequence reads: CASTRGGLGNQPQHF. The CDR3 coding sequence is TGTGCCAGCACTCGGGGGGGCTTGGGCAATCAGCCCCAGCATTTT.

This rearrangement joins TRBV6-5 to TRBJ1-1; a possible D gene is TRBD1 (6 bases). The germline V gene encodes CDR1 MNHEY and CDR2 SVGAGI. This CDR3 has 15 residues. The germline V and J ends were trimmed by 3 bases and 1 base, with 12 bases remaining between them. CDR3 in DNA: TGTGCCAGCAGTTATAGGTCGGGGGCGAACACTGAAGCTTTCTTT. Translated, it gives CASSYRSGANTEAFF.

The V gene is TRBV5-1, the J gene TRBJ2-5, with D maybe TRBD1 (6 bases). This CDR3 has 14 residues. V lost 3 bases and J lost 2, with 11 bases in between. CDR1 is SGHRS and CDR2 is YFSETQ in the germline V gene. This CDR3 is CASSSYRAQETQYF. CDR3 DNA sequence: TGCGCCAGCAGCTCCTACAGGGCGCAAGAGACCCAGTACTTC.

This clone was seen a single time. The chain recombines TRBV5-1 with TRBJ2-3; TRBD2 agrees at 13 bases. CDR1 and CDR2 from the germline V gene are SGHRS and YFSETQ. Germline trimming cut 4 bases from V and 6 bases from J; bases unmatched to any gene: 11. This CDR3 is built from 17 residues. The CDR3 DNA reads as TGCGCCAGCAGCCGACTAGCGGGAGGTCCTGGGGGTGATACGCAGTATTTT. Protein product: CASSRLAGGPGGDTQYF.

J is TRBJ2-5 and V is TRBV18; 7 nucleotides agree with TRBD1. This CDR3 spans 14 amino acids. J was trimmed by 5 bases and V by 3 bases; bases with no gene match: 6. The germline gives CDR1 KGHSH, CDR2 LQKENI. The CDR3 DNA reads as TGTGCCAGCTCACCTAGGACAGGTCGGGAGACCCAGTACTTC. It yields the protein CASSPRTGRETQYF.

The chain joins TRBV4-2 to TRBJ2-1; D remains unclear. V lost 4 bases, J lost 5 bases, and 9 bases lay in between. The germline CDR1 and CDR2 sequences are LGHNA and YNFKEQ. The CDR3 is 13 amino acids. The CDR3, as DNA: TGTGCCAGCAGCCTCGTCGGCAACAATGAGCAGTTCTTC. It encodes CASSLVGNNEQFF.

The chain is built from TRBV7-9 and TRBJ2-7, with D possibly matching TRBD1 (5 bases). Trimming took 0 bases from V and 0 from J, leaving 15 bases between them. Per the germline V gene, CDR1 is SEHNR and CDR2 is FQNEAQ (reference sequence). CDR3 length: 17 residues. The CDR3, as DNA: TGTGCCAGCAGCTTAGCGCTGACAGCCCAAAGCTCCTACGAGCAGTACTTC. Translating gives CASSLALTAQSSYEQYF.

In the case of this clone: Other DNA sequences within the sample encode an identical CDR3. The V call is TRBV7-9, the J call TRBJ1-5; a weak D match, TRBD1 (6 bases). Germline V gene sequence: CDR1 SEHNR, CDR2 FQNEAQ (reference sequence). The ends were cut back, 1 base at V and 0 bases at J, with 7 bases in the middle. The CDR3 length is 15 residues. In DNA, the CDR3 is TGTGCCAGCAGCTTAGAGGGACATAGCAATCAGCCCCAGCATTTT. It encodes CASSLEGHSNQPQHF.

The chain is built from TRBV7-2 and TRBJ2-7, with D possibly matching TRBD2 (5 bases). Germline V gene sequence: CDR1 SGHTA, CDR2 FQGNSA. Trimming took 0 bases from V and 5 from J, leaving 14 bases between them. The length of the CDR3 is 15 residues. CDR3 in DNA: TGTGCCAGCAGCTTAGCTCGGGAATTCATCGACGAGCAGTACTTC. Amino acid sequence: CASSLAREFIDEQYF.

Written as DNA, the CDR3 is TGTGCCAGCAGTTATGCGGACAGGGGAAGATATAGCAATCAGCCCCAGCATTTT. Amino acids: CASSYADRGRYSNQPQHF. V and J are TRBV6-9 and TRBJ1-5, with 9 nucleotides matching TRBD1. The CDR3 runs to 18 residues. With 2 bases clipped from V and 0 bases from J, the junction kept 8 bases outside the gene matches. Germline CDR1 and CDR2: MNHGY and SVAAGI.

V and J are TRBV20-1 and TRBJ2-1, with D unclear. The germline V gene encodes CDR1 DFQATT and CDR2 SNEGSKA (reference sequence). Trimming cost V 2 bases and J 9 bases, with 8 bases left between them. This CDR3 spans 11 amino acids. The CDR3 here is CSARTTSEQFF. The CDR3 DNA sequence: TGCAGTGCTAGAACCACCTCTGAGCAGTTCTTC.

CDR3: CASSPGQGYTYEQYF. The CDR3 DNA follows: TGTGCCAGCAGCCCCGGACAGGGGTATACCTACGAGCAGTACTTC. The V and J genes are TRBV7-9 and TRBJ2-7, with 9 bases fitting TRBD1. The CDR3 covers 15 residues. The germline CDR1 and CDR2 sequences are SEHNR and FQNEAQ (reference sequence). V lost 5 bases and J lost 2; bases outside the gene matches: 7.

The chain has TRBV30 and TRBJ1-3; no firm D call. V was trimmed by 2 bases and J by 4 bases, leaving 12 bases between them. Germline loops: CDR1 GTSNPN, CDR2 SVGIG (reference sequence). This CDR3 is built from 14 residues. DNA for the CDR3: TGTGCCTGGAGTTACCCGAAGCGGGGAAACACCATATATTTT. Translated, it gives CAWSYPKRGNTIYF. The entire variable domain, with the rest obtained from reference TRBV30 and TRBJ1-3, is as follows: SQTIHQWPATLVQPVGSPLSLECTVEGTSNPNLYWYRQAAGRGLQLLFYSVGIGQISSEVPQNLSASRPQDRQFILSSKKLLLSDSGFYLCAWSYPKRGNTIYFGEGSWLTVV.

The chain carries TRBV18 and TRBJ2-5, with no clear D. The CDR3 has 14 residues. V lost 0 bases to trimming and J lost 2 bases, with 7 bases between them. CDR1 and CDR2 from the germline V gene are KGHSH and LQKENI. The CDR3 sequence: CASSPPSVQETQYF. CDR3 DNA sequence: TGTGCCAGCTCACCACCCAGCGTTCAAGAGACCCAGTACTTC.

The J gene is TRBJ2-3, the V gene TRBV10-3; perhaps TRBD2 as D (6 bases). The CDR3 spans 15 residues. Germline lookup yields CDR1 ENHRY and CDR2 SYGVKD. V was cut by 6 bases and J by 1 base, with 14 bases left in between. DNA for the CDR3: TGTGCCATCAGGGCCGCGGGAATAGGCACAGATACGCAGTATTTT. Its translation is CAIRAAGIGTDTQYF.

The CDR3 loop is CASSSGLAGVYEQYF. DNA of the CDR3: TGTGCCAGCAGCTCCGGACTAGCGGGAGTCTACGAGCAGTACTTC. The gene calls are TRBV5-5 and TRBJ2-7, with 13 bases aligning to TRBD2. V dropped 3 bases and J dropped 3; count of bases not matched to a gene: 3. The CDR3 contains 15 residues. Germline CDR1 reads SGHKS; CDR2 reads YYEKEE (reference sequence).

CDR3 nucleotides: TGTGCCGGGAACAGGGGCCTACTTTGGAGCTCCTACAATGAGCAGTTCTTC. It yields the protein CAGNRGLLWSSYNEQFF. The gene calls are TRBV2 and TRBJ2-1, with 7 bases identical to TRBD1. Per the germline V gene, CDR1 is SNHLY and CDR2 is FYNNEI. CDR3 size: 17 residues. V lost 11 bases, J lost 0 bases, and 16 bases stayed unmatched.

CDR3 in amino acids: CSVTVTYEQYF. In nucleotides, the CDR3 is TGCAGCGTCACAGTAACGTACGAGCAGTACTTC. J is TRBJ2-7 and V is TRBV29-1, with D unresolved. The germline V and J ends were trimmed by 6 bases and 4 bases, with 10 bases remaining between them. The V gene's germline CDR1 is SQVTM and CDR2 ANQGSEA. The CDR3 contains 11 residues.

CDR3 sequence (DNA): TGTGCCAGCAGTTTGCAGGGGATCGGCGAGCAGTACTTC. Its translation is CASSLQGIGEQYF. This chain joins TRBV27 and TRBJ2-5, with a tentative D call TRBD1 (6 bases). The J call is doubtful: the DNA matches TRBJ2-7 better. In germline, CDR1 is MNHEY, CDR2 SMNVEV (reference sequence). CDR3 length: 13 residues.

The chain has TRBV18 and TRBJ2-1; D may correspond to TRBD1 or TRBD2 (5 bases each). V dropped 6 bases and J dropped 7 bases, with 10 bases sitting between them. Germline CDR1 KGHSH, CDR2 LQKENI. This CDR3 is built from 12 residues. The CDR3 DNA is TGTGCCAGCTCGGGGACCGGGAATGAGCAGTTCTTC. This encodes CASSGTGNEQFF.

In this sample, this clone turned up a few times. V gene TRBV19 combines with J gene TRBJ1-1; D is ambiguous. The CDR3 is 13 amino acids. Germline assignment: CDR1 LNHDA and CDR2 SQIVND (reference sequence). V was trimmed by 6 bases and J by 6 bases, leaving 14 bases between them. The CDR3 here is CASREVGVAEAFF. In DNA form, the CDR3 reads TGTGCCAGTAGGGAGGTTGGGGTCGCTGAAGCTTTCTTT.

The rearrangement uses TRBV7-3 and TRBJ2-7; D not resolved. The CDR3 consists of 14 residues. V was trimmed by 5 bases and J by 1 base, leaving 12 bases between them. The germline CDR1 and CDR2 sequences are SGHTA and FQGTGA. CDR3 sequence (DNA): TGTGCCAGCAGCCCCTCCAGCGTGTCCTACGAGCAGTACTTC. Protein sequence: CASSPSSVSYEQYF. Filled out from reference TRBV7-3 and TRBJ2-7, the complete variable domain reads GAGVSQTPSNKVTEKGKYVELRCDPISGHTALYWYRQSLGQGPEFLIYFQGTGAADDSGLPNDRFFAVRPEGSVSTLKIQRTERGDSAVYLCASSPSSVSYEQYFGPGTRLTVT.

The chain is built from TRBV7-2 and TRBJ2-1; no reliable D call. The V gene's germline CDR1 is SGHTA and CDR2 FQGNSA. CDR3 length: 14 amino acids. The V end was cut by 1 base, the J end by 4 bases, with 8 bases between. CDR3 DNA: TGTGCCAGCAGCTTAGGGCAGTATTACAATGAGCAGTTCTTC. It specifies CASSLGQYYNEQFF.

The V call is TRBV9, the J call TRBJ2-1, with D possibly matching TRBD2 (6 bases). This CDR3 spans 16 amino acids. The ends were cut back, 0 bases at V and 4 bases at J, with 14 bases in the middle. Germline CDR1 SGDLS, CDR2 YYNGEE. In DNA form, the CDR3 reads TGTGCCAGCAGCGTAGTGTTAGCGGCCAATTACAATGAGCAGTTCTTC. Protein: CASSVVLAANYNEQFF.

The DNA of the CDR3 is TGTGCCAGTAAGGTATCGTCGGGACGGTTTAATCAGCCCCAGCATTTT. Protein sequence: CASKVSSGRFNQPQHF. The gene calls are TRBV19 and TRBJ1-5, with a tentative D call TRBD1 (5 bases). The V and J ends lost 7 bases and 4 bases respectively, with 20 bases between them. Per the germline V gene, CDR1 is LNHDA and CDR2 is SQIVND (reference sequence). CDR3 size: 16 residues. Supplemented by reference TRBV19 and TRBJ1-5, the full variable domain reads DGGITQSPKYLFRKEGQNVTLSCEQNLNHDAMYWYRQDPGQGLRLIYYSQIVNDFQKGDIAEGYSVSREKKESFPLTVTSAQKNPTAFYLCASKVSSGRFNQPQHFGDGTRLSIL.

V and J are TRBV28 and TRBJ2-5; the D gene is possibly TRBD2 (5 bases). The length of the CDR3 is 16 residues. With 3 bases removed from V and 5 bases from J, the gap between germline ends came to 19 bases. Germline V gene sequence: CDR1 MDHEN, CDR2 SYDVKM. Here the CDR3 reads CASSFGVAGKRETQYF. The CDR3 bases are TGTGCCAGCAGTTTTGGGGTTGCGGGCAAAAGGGAGACCCAGTACTTC.